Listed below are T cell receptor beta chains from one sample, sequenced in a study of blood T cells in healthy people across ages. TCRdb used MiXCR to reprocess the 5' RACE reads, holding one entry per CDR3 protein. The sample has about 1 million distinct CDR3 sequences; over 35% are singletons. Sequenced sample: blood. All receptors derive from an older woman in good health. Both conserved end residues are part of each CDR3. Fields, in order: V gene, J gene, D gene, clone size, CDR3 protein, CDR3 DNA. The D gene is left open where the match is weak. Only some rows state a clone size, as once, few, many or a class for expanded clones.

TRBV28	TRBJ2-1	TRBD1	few	CASSLRQGRRDEQFF	TGTGCCAGCAGTCTTCGACAGGGGCGAAGGGATGAGCAGTTCTTC
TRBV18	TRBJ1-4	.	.	CASSGSREKLFF	TGTGCCAGCTCCGGATCCAGGGAAAAACTGTTTTTT
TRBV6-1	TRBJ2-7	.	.	CASGRQVRANEQYF	TGTGCCAGCGGGCGCCAAGTTAGAGCCAATGAGCAGTACTTC
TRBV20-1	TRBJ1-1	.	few	CSAPPGATEAFF	TGCAGTGCTCCCCCAGGGGCCACTGAAGCTTTCTTT
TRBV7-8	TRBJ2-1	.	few	CASSPIATEQFF	TGTGCCAGCAGCCCTATAGCAACTGAGCAGTTCTTC
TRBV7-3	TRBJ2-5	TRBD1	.	CASSSTGGVETQYF	TGTGCCAGCAGCTCCACAGGGGGAGTTGAGACCCAGTACTTC
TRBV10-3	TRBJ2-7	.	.	CAIASLHEQYF	TGTGCCATTGCTAGTCTCCACGAGCAGTACTTC
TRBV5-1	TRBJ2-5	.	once	CASSPSPSQETQYF	TGCGCCAGCAGCCCCTCCCCCAGCCAAGAGACCCAGTACTTC
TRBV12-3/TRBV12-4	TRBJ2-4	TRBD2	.	CASSLSLAGVSGNIQYF	TGTGCCAGCAGTTTATCGCTAGCGGGAGTCTCGGGAAACATTCAGTACTTC
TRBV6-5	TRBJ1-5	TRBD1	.	CASSPTGEMNRTQHF	TGTGCCAGCAGCCCCACAGGGGAGATGAACCGGACCCAGCATTTT
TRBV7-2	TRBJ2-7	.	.	CASSLQLASYNEQYF	TGTGCCAGCAGCTTACAGCTAGCGTCGTACAATGAGCAGTACTTC
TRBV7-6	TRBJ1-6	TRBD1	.	CASSLRDSNSPLHF	TGTGCCAGCAGCTTAAGGGACAGTAATTCACCCCTCCACTTT
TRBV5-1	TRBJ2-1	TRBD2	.	CASSLDTSGIREQFF	TGCGCCAGCAGCTTGGACACTAGCGGGATACGTGAGCAGTTCTTC
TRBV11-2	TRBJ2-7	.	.	CASSSLGPTGYEQYF	TGTGCCAGCAGCTCCCTCGGGCCGACTGGCTACGAGCAGTACTTC
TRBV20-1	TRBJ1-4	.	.	CSAREMERDEKLFF	TGCAGTGCTAGAGAGATGGAGAGGGATGAAAAACTGTTTTTT
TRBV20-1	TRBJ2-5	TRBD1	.	CSASLTGGLVETQYF	TGCAGTGCTAGCTTGACAGGGGGGTTAGTAGAGACCCAGTACTTC
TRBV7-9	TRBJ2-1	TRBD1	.	CASSPQGGLYNEQFF	TGTGCCAGCTCACCACAGGGGGGATTATACAATGAGCAGTTCTTC
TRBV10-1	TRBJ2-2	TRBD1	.	CASHGQGGTGELFF	TGCGCCAGCCATGGACAGGGAGGCACCGGGGAGCTGTTTTTT